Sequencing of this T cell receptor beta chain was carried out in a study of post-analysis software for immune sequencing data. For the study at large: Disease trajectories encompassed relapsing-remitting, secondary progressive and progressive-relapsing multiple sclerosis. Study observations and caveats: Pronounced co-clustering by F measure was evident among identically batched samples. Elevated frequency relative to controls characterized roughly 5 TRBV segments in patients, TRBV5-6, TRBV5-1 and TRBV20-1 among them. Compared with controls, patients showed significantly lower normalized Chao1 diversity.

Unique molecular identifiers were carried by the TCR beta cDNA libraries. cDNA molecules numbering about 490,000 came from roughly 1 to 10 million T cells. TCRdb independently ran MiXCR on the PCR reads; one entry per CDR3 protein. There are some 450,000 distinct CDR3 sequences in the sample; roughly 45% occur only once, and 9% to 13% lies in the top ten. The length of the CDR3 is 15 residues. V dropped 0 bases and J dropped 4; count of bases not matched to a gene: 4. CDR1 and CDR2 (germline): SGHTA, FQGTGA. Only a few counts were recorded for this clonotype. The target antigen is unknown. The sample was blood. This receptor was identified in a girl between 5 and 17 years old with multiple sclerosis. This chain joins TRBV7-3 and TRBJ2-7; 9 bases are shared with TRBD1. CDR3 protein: CASSLTGTGWYEQYF. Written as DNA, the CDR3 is TGTGCCAGCAGCTTAACGGGGACAGGGTGGTACGAGCAGTACTTC.